Each of the 3 T cell receptor beta chains below was sequenced from the same sample in a study of T cell repertoires in cytomegalovirus infection. MiXCR, applied by TCRdb to the reads, yields one record per CDR3 protein. The top ten hold around 15% of the sample, which has roughly 920,000 distinct CDR3 sequences, approximately 30% seen once. These receptors' antigens are unknown. The specimen was cultured CD8+ T cells from PBMCs, collected from culture after CMV antigen stimulation. These receptors were obtained from a human donor in good health (CMV status not recorded). Some clones in this sample may be carry-over from other donors' samples.

This clonotype was found a few times. The chain joins TRBV2 to TRBJ2-4; D gene ambiguous. The length of the CDR3 is 14 residues. V was clipped by 3 bases and J by 2 bases, with 8 bases between them. Germline V gene lookup returns CDR1 SNHLY and CDR2 FYNNEI. The CDR3 sequence: CASSEGRTKNIQYF. The CDR3 DNA follows: TGTGCCAGCAGTGAGGGTCGGACCAAAAACATTCAGTACTTC.

The gene calls are TRBV6-1 and TRBJ2-1, with 9 bases identical to TRBD1. This CDR3 spans 15 amino acids. V lost 8 bases, J lost 3 bases, and 8 bases stayed unmatched. Germline assignment: CDR1 MNHNS and CDR2 SASEGT. CDR3 sequence reads: CASWTGTGIYNEQFF. Written as DNA, the CDR3 is TGTGCCAGCTGGACCGGGACAGGGATCTACAATGAGCAGTTCTTC.

The count of this clonotype is one. The rearrangement uses TRBV27 and TRBJ1-6, with 8 bases that match TRBD1. With 8 bases clipped from V and 4 bases from J, the junction kept 7 bases outside the gene matches. Germline CDR1 is MNHEY and CDR2 is SMNVEV (reference sequence). The CDR3 has 15 amino acids. CDR3 DNA: TGTGCCAGCGGAACTGGGACAGGATATAATTCACCCCTCCACTTT. Its protein is CASGTGTGYNSPLHF.